These 22 T cell receptor beta chains came from one sample sequenced in a study of CD8 T cells in ankylosing spondylitis. TCRdb recomputed calls from the 5' RACE reads with MiXCR, one row per CDR3 protein. Of 250,000 to 350,000 distinct CDR3 sequences detected, around 20% appear once; the ten largest clones hold less than 9%. The source material was blood, either unsorted or a sorted T cell fraction (not recorded which). These receptors were obtained from a male donor with ankylosing spondylitis or in good health (not recorded which).

The rearrangement links TRBV3-1 to TRBJ1-6; the D gene is possibly TRBD1 (5 bases). The CDR3 runs 16 residues. V lost 0 bases to trimming and J lost 13 bases, with 19 bases between them. In germline, CDR1 is LGHDT, CDR2 YNNKEL (reference sequence). Here the CDR3 reads CASSQEAGQTPLPLHF. The CDR3 coding sequence is TGTGCCAGCAGCCAAGAGGCAGGGCAGACCCCGCTGCCCCTCCACTTT.

This sequence joins TRBV20-1 and TRBJ1-6, with a weak D call TRBD1 (6 bases). Between the trimmed V and J ends, which lost 2 bases and 8 bases, there was a span of 13 bases. CDR3 size: 14 residues. CDR1 DFQATT and CDR2 SNEGSKA come from the germline V gene (reference sequence). The CDR3 bases are TGCAGTGCTAGAACAGGGCGGGCCGATTCACCCCTCCACTTT. This codes for CSARTGRADSPLHF.

The chain recombines TRBV5-1 with TRBJ2-3; TRBD2 agrees at 16 bases. The length of the CDR3 is 19 residues. J was trimmed by 2 bases and V by 3 bases; bases with no gene match: 9. Germline CDR1 reads SGHRS; CDR2 reads YFSETQ. CDR3 protein: CASSSGLAGGTEDTDTQYF. The CDR3 DNA sequence: TGCGCCAGCAGCTCGGGACTAGCGGGGGGGACGGAGGACACAGATACGCAGTATTTT.

This clonotype was counted a few times. This chain uses TRBV3-1 with TRBJ2-3, with D maybe TRBD1 (5 bases). V lost 0 bases, J lost 8 bases, and 15 bases lay in between. The CDR3 length is 15 residues. Germline V gives CDR1 LGHDT, CDR2 YNNKEL (reference sequence). The CDR3 DNA reads TGTGCCAGCAGCCAAGATGGGCAGGGCCGGGCTACGCAGTATTTT. It yields the protein CASSQDGQGRATQYF.

This clonotype showed up just a few times. The V call is TRBV5-1, the J call TRBJ2-3; 10 positions agree with TRBD1. Trimming removed 1 base from V and 7 bases from J; junction bases left unmatched: 6. The CDR3 has 15 amino acids. The germline V gene has CDR1 SGHRS and CDR2 YFSETQ. The CDR3 DNA reads as TGCGCCAGCAGCTTGAAGACAGGGGGCGGATATACGCAGTATTTT. Its translation: CASSLKTGGGYTQYF.

This chain connects TRBV18 to TRBJ1-1; D gene unclear. Germline V CDR1 and CDR2: KGHSH, LQKENI. Trimming took 0 bases from V and 3 from J, leaving 8 bases between them. The CDR3 is made up of 14 amino acids. The CDR3 nucleotides are TGTGCCAGCTCACCACCCAACCTTGACACTGAAGCTTTCTTT. It yields the protein CASSPPNLDTEAFF.

The chain couples TRBV4-1 to TRBJ1-1; D is perhaps TRBD1 (5 bases). CDR1 is MGHRA, CDR2 YSYEKL, per germline. The CDR3 contains 14 residues. The germline V and J ends were trimmed by 0 bases and 4 bases, with 9 bases remaining between them. CDR3 sequence reads: CASSQDRAVTEAFF. In DNA, the CDR3 is TGCGCCAGCAGCCAAGACAGGGCTGTCACTGAAGCTTTCTTT.

The table lists this clonotype with many counts. This chain joins TRBV29-1 and TRBJ2-1; D might be TRBD2 (6 bases). The CDR3 is 12 amino acids. Germline CDR1 reads SQVTM; CDR2 reads ANQGSEA. The V and J ends lost 7 bases and 8 bases respectively, with 15 bases between them. The CDR3 bases are TGCAGCGCCTCACTAGCACGGGATGAGCAGTTCTTC. This encodes CSASLARDEQFF.

This clonotype was observed a handful of times. The CDR3 nucleotides are TGTGCCAGCAGCCCGGACTCTGGACAGGGTAACATTCAGTACTTC. This codes for CASSPDSGQGNIQYF. The rearrangement uses TRBV3-1 and TRBJ2-4; the match to TRBD1 covers 8 bases. Trimming took 4 bases from V and 7 from J; bases not matched to a gene: 9. This CDR3 is built from 15 residues. CDR1 and CDR2 from the germline V gene are LGHDT and YNNKEL (reference sequence).

The J gene is TRBJ1-2, the V gene TRBV30; 8 positions agree with TRBD1. The junction had 9 bases not matched to a gene; V was cut back by 5 bases and J by 4 bases. CDR1 GTSNPN and CDR2 SVGIG come from the germline V gene (reference sequence). This CDR3 comprises 14 residues. CDR3 region: CAWLTGVRTYGYTF. CDR3 nucleotide sequence: TGTGCCTGGTTGACAGGGGTTCGGACCTATGGCTACACCTTC.

This sequence joins TRBV5-1 and TRBJ1-5, with D unclear. Germline CDR1 SGHRS, CDR2 YFSETQ. The V end was cut by 4 bases, the J end by 7 bases, with 12 bases between. This CDR3 has 13 amino acids. The CDR3 sequence is CASSAEGSQPQHF. CDR3 DNA: TGCGCCAGCAGCGCGGAGGGCAGCCAGCCCCAGCATTTT.

The chain uses TRBV20-1 and TRBJ2-1; 14 bases line up with TRBD2. CDR3 length equals 16 residues. V dropped 3 bases and J dropped 0; count of bases not matched to a gene: 1. In germline, CDR1 is DFQATT, CDR2 SNEGSKA (reference sequence). The chain's CDR3 is CSASGLAGGSYNEQFF. The DNA for the CDR3 is TGCAGTGCTAGCGGACTAGCGGGAGGCTCCTACAATGAGCAGTTCTTC.

This chain connects TRBV7-8 to TRBJ2-7; D might be TRBD2 (6 bases). Germline-derived CDR1 and CDR2 are SGHVS and FQNEAQ. This CDR3 region has 14 residues. The V gene lost 3 bases and the J gene lost 1 base, with 10 bases spanning the gap. The CDR3 DNA is TGTGCCAGCAGCTTGGCGGGGAAGTCCTACGAGCAGTACGTC. Encoded protein: CASSLAGKSYEQYV.

The chain recombines TRBV28 with TRBJ1-2; D is uncertain. This CDR3 has 14 residues. Per germline, CDR1 MDHEN and CDR2 SYDVKM. Trimming removed 2 bases from V and 6 bases from J, with 13 bases in between. For the CDR3, the DNA is TGTGCCAGCAGTTTAATTGGCCATATGAATGGCTACACCTTC. This sequence encodes CASSLIGHMNGYTF.

This clonotype has more than one count but fewer than ten. CDR3 nucleotides: TGTGCCAGCAACGGGAGAACCTACAATGAGCAGTTCTTC. Amino acid sequence: CASNGRTYNEQFF. This chain joins TRBV12-3 or TRBV12-4 and TRBJ2-1, with a possible D match to TRBD2 (6 bases). This CDR3 has 13 amino acids. V shed 7 bases and J shed 2 bases, with 9 bases lying between them.

This CDR3 reads CASSPRQETQYF. For the CDR3, the DNA is TGTGCCAGCTCACCACGCCAAGAGACCCAGTACTTC. The J gene is TRBJ2-5, the V gene TRBV18, with D uncertain. Germline V lookup: CDR1 KGHSH, CDR2 LQKENI. The CDR3 has 12 amino acids. The germline V and J ends were trimmed by 1 base and 1 base, with 1 base remaining between them.

Note on this clonotype: One end of the junction varies from germline; a read error may be responsible. This chain connects TRBV6-1 to TRBJ2-1; no definite D call. CDR1 MNHNS and CDR2 SASEGT come from the germline V gene. The CDR3 is 13 amino acids. DNA of the CDR3: TGTGGCAGCAGTATAGGATCTGGCAATGAGCAGTTCTTC. It specifies CGSSIGSGNEQFF.

Comments on this clonotype: The junction departs from the called germline gene at one end, perhaps through a read error. This chain uses TRBV12-3 or TRBV12-4 with TRBJ1-5; possible D gene TRBD1, 6 bases. There are 15 residues in the CDR3. For the CDR3, the DNA is TGTGCCAGCAATTTATCCAGGGGAACCAATCAGCCCCAGCATTTT. It is translated as CASNLSRGTNQPQHF.

This clonotype was observed at least ten times. The chain carries TRBV29-1 and TRBJ2-5; 14 positions agree with TRBD2. From germline, CDR1 is SQVTM and CDR2 ANQGSEA. The junction had 4 bases not matched to a gene; V was cut back by 3 bases and J by 4 bases. This CDR3 region has 15 residues. CDR3 nucleotides: TGCAGCGTTGACGGACTAGCGGGGGGACTAGAGACCCAGTACTTC. Its protein product is CSVDGLAGGLETQYF.

The J gene is TRBJ2-3, the V gene TRBV5-1, with a possible D match to TRBD1 (5 bases). V was shortened by 6 bases and J by 2 bases, with 13 bases between the two germline ends. This CDR3 region has 14 residues. Germline values: CDR1 SGHRS, CDR2 YFSETQ. CDR3 in amino acids: CASTSDSLTDTQYF. CDR3 bases: TGCGCCAGCACCTCCGACAGCCTCACAGATACGCAGTATTTT. Full variable domain (remainder filled in from reference TRBV5-1 and TRBJ2-3): KAGVTQTPRYLIKTRGQQVTLSCSPISGHRSVSWYQQTPGQGLQFLFEYFSETQRNKGNFPGRFSGRQFSNSRSEMNVSTLELGDSALYLCASTSDSLTDTQYFGPGTRLTVL.

The chain links TRBV10-1 to TRBJ2-7, with D unclear. Germline CDR1 reads WNHNN; CDR2 reads SYGVQD (reference sequence). V dropped 9 bases and J dropped 0 bases, with 9 bases sitting between them. The CDR3 length is 12 residues. CDR3 in amino acids: CARAMDSYEQYV. The CDR3 coding sequence is TGCGCCAGGGCCATGGACTCCTACGAGCAGTACGTC.

The gene calls are TRBV14 and TRBJ2-1, with 8 bases fitting TRBD2. This CDR3 is 16 amino acids long. In germline, CDR1 is SGHDN, CDR2 FVKESK. V shed 1 base, J shed 9 bases, and the junction held 11 bases outside the gene matches. For the CDR3, the DNA is TGTGCCAGCAGCCAAGGTCGGCTAGCGGGCCCCGGTGAGCAGTTCTTC. It codes for CASSQGRLAGPGEQFF.